A single sample gave rise to the 21 T cell receptor beta chains below, sequenced in a study of beta chain features in type 1 diabetes. Expressed TCRB transcripts were sequenced after all isolated RNA was converted to cDNA. Assay: immunoSEQ multiplex PCR; the TCRdb copy retains only in-frame clones and omits some. The repertoire holds around 15,000 clones, with approximately 55% as singletons. The sample comprised stem cell memory CD4+ T cells from blood. The receptors come from a woman between 18 and 29 years old in good health.

The chain joins TRBV7-2 to TRBJ2-4, with unresolved D. CDR1 and CDR2 (germline): SGHTA, FQGNSA. Deletions cut 4 bases from V and 7 bases from J, with 8 bases between. CDR3 length: 12 residues. CDR3 in amino acids: CASSSLPNIQYF. CDR3 nucleotides: TGTGCCAGCAGCTCCCTTCCCAACATTCAGTACTTC.

The genes are TRBV5-4 and TRBJ2-7; 8 positions agree with TRBD2. The V and J ends lost 0 bases and 5 bases, in that order; junction bases with no gene match: 7. From germline, CDR1 is SGHNT and CDR2 YYREEE (reference sequence). The CDR3 has 15 amino acids. CDR3 in amino acids: CASSLAGGGRHEQYF. The CDR3 bases are TGTGCCAGCAGCTTGGCCGGGGGGGGACGCCACGAGCAGTACTTC.

The J gene is TRBJ2-3, the V gene TRBV7-2; 9 positions match TRBD2. This CDR3 contains 18 residues. Germline CDR1 reads SGHTA; CDR2 reads FQGNSA. Trimming removed 4 bases from V and 2 bases from J; junction bases left unmatched: 13. CDR3 residues: CASSSQNGLARPTDTQYF. DNA for the CDR3: TGTGCCAGCAGCTCCCAAAACGGACTAGCGCGACCCACAGATACGCAGTATTTT.

The chain has TRBV9 and TRBJ1-1; 7 nucleotides match TRBD1. The CDR3 covers 14 residues. The germline CDR1 and CDR2 sequences are SGDLS and YYNGEE. J gave up 6 bases and V 3 bases, and 8 bases lay outside the gene matches. CDR3 in amino acids: CASSAGTAGPEAFF. DNA for the CDR3: TGTGCCAGCAGCGCAGGGACAGCCGGCCCTGAAGCTTTCTTT.

CDR3 in amino acids: CASRDNNQETQYF. The CDR3 DNA sequence: TGTGCCAGTCGGGACAACAATCAAGAGACCCAGTACTTC. The chain uses TRBV19 and TRBJ2-5; the D gene is possibly TRBD1 (6 bases). Deletions cut 8 bases from V and 2 bases from J, with 12 bases between. Germline CDR1 LNHDA, CDR2 SQIVND (reference sequence). The CDR3 runs to 13 residues.

This chain connects TRBV14 to TRBJ2-1; tentative D call: TRBD1 (5 bases). The length of the CDR3 is 13 residues. Trimming stripped 3 bases from V and 9 bases from J, with 12 bases between. CDR1 SGHDN and CDR2 FVKESK come from the germline V gene. CDR3 sequence (DNA): TGTGCCAGCAGCCAGGACATAGTGGCTGAGCAGTTCTTC. Its translation: CASSQDIVAEQFF.

The chain employs TRBV10-3 and TRBJ2-1; D perhaps matches TRBD1 (6 bases). Germline values: CDR1 ENHRY, CDR2 SYGVKD. Deletions cut 6 bases from V and 4 bases from J, with 13 bases between. The CDR3 covers 14 residues. CDR3: CAIRGGIGYNEQFF. CDR3 nucleotides: TGTGCCATCAGAGGGGGTATCGGGTACAATGAGCAGTTCTTC.

This clone was seen only a few times. The rearrangement links TRBV6-6 to TRBJ1-5; no firm D call. The V and J ends lost 4 bases and 4 bases respectively, with 2 bases between them. The CDR3 spans 11 residues. Germline V gene lookup returns CDR1 MNHNY and CDR2 SVGAGI (reference sequence). The CDR3 sequence is CASSSNQPQHF. Here the CDR3 DNA reads TGTGCCAGCAGTTCGAATCAGCCCCAGCATTTT.

CDR3 residues: CSFAPLGEYNEQFF. The CDR3 nucleotides are TGCAGCTTTGCCCCCCTCGGGGAATACAATGAGCAGTTCTTC. The chain couples TRBV29-1 to TRBJ2-1; tentative D call: TRBD2 (5 bases). CDR1 and CDR2 (germline): SQVTM, ANQGSEA. The CDR3 consists of 14 residues. Trimming cost V 8 bases and J 4 bases, with 18 bases left between them.

The chain is built from TRBV6-5 and TRBJ1-1; D call uncertain. V was cut by 1 base and J by 1 base, with 7 bases left in between. The CDR3 runs 14 residues. The V gene's germline CDR1 is MNHEY and CDR2 SVGAGI. The CDR3 here is CASSYLDTNTEAFF. The CDR3 DNA reads as TGTGCCAGCAGTTACTTAGACACGAACACTGAAGCTTTCTTT.

The V gene is TRBV9, the J gene TRBJ1-2, with 10 bases lining up with TRBD1. Trimming at V came to 3 bases and at J to 2 bases, leaving 1 base not matched to a gene. This CDR3 has 14 amino acids. The germline CDR1 and CDR2 sequences are SGDLS and YYNGEE. The CDR3: CASSEGQGNYGYTF. The CDR3 DNA follows: TGTGCCAGCAGCGAGGGACAGGGGAACTATGGCTACACCTTC. The variable domain in full, completed from reference TRBV9 and TRBJ1-2, reads DSGVTQTPKHLITATGQRVTLRCSPRSGDLSVYWYQQSLDQGLQFLIQYYNGEERAKGNILERFSAQQFPDLHSELNLSSLELGDSALYFCASSEGQGNYGYTFGSGTRLTVV.

This clone has only a few counts. This chain links TRBV5-1 with TRBJ2-3; TRBD2 might be the D (6 bases). The CDR3 contains 15 residues. In germline, CDR1 is SGHRS, CDR2 YFSETQ. V was pared by 1 base and J by 4 bases, with 13 bases between. CDR3 residues: CASSLSGTEPDTQYF. As DNA, the CDR3 is TGCGCCAGCAGCTTGTCCGGGACTGAACCAGATACGCAGTATTTT.

There are a few counts of this clone. V and J are TRBV12-5 and TRBJ1-6; possibly TRBD1 for D (6 bases). CDR3 size: 17 residues. Germline CDR1 reads LGHNT; CDR2 reads FRNRAP. V lost 0 bases, J lost 8 bases, and 17 bases lay in between. The CDR3 region is CASGLVLTGGFDSPLHF. The DNA of the CDR3 is TGTGCTAGTGGTTTGGTACTAACGGGGGGCTTCGATTCACCCCTCCACTTT.

This clone was seen more than once but under ten times. V is TRBV2 and J is TRBJ1-5, with TRBD1 matching over 11 bases. V gave up 7 bases and J gave up 3 bases; unmatched junction bases: 5. This CDR3 is built from 15 residues. Germline loops: CDR1 SNHLY, CDR2 FYNNEI. The CDR3 DNA is TGTGCCAGCACCGGGACAGGGGGGTTCAATCAGCCCCAGCATTTT. Protein: CASTGTGGFNQPQHF.

The V call is TRBV9, the J call TRBJ2-5; no clear D. V was trimmed by 0 bases and J by 2 bases, leaving 8 bases between them. Germline CDR1 is SGDLS and CDR2 is YYNGEE. The CDR3 is 14 amino acids. CDR3 protein: CASSVATGQETQYF. Here the CDR3 DNA reads TGTGCCAGCAGCGTAGCTACGGGTCAAGAGACCCAGTACTTC.

This chain uses TRBV15 with TRBJ2-3; D gene ambiguous. The CDR3 is made up of 15 amino acids. Trimming shortened V by 1 base and J by 2 bases, and 10 bases separated the two germline ends. Germline V gene data show CDR1 as LNHNV and CDR2 as YYDKDF (reference sequence). In DNA form, the CDR3 reads TGTGCCACCAGCAGAGGCCAGGATACCACAGATACGCAGTATTTT. This sequence encodes CATSRGQDTTDTQYF.

V is TRBV5-1 and J is TRBJ2-7; the match to TRBD1 covers 7 bases. There are 16 residues in the CDR3. J gave up 2 bases and V 4 bases, and 12 bases lay outside the gene matches. Looked up from germline, CDR1 is SGHRS and CDR2 is YFSETQ. CDR3 sequence: CASSPSVGTVAYEQYF. CDR3 nucleotides: TGCGCCAGCAGCCCGTCTGTTGGGACAGTAGCCTACGAGCAGTACTTC.

The gene calls are TRBV29-1 and TRBJ2-7; 11 bases fit TRBD2. This CDR3 comprises 14 residues. J lost 2 bases, V lost 6 bases, and 6 bases had no gene match. The germline V gene encodes CDR1 SQVTM and CDR2 ANQGSEA. The CDR3 sequence: CSVKTGLAAYEQYF. CDR3 coding DNA: TGCAGCGTGAAAACGGGACTAGCGGCCTACGAGCAGTACTTC.

This clone was seen only a few times. The rearrangement joins TRBV2 to TRBJ2-7, with 7 bases lining up with TRBD2. Germline CDR1 is SNHLY and CDR2 is FYNNEI. This CDR3 contains 14 residues. Unmatched junction bases numbered 7, after V lost 7 bases and J lost 1 base. CDR3 bases: TGTGCCAGCACTCCAGGCGGGAGTTCCTACGAGCAGTACTTC. Its translation: CASTPGGSSYEQYF.

The V call is TRBV5-4, the J call TRBJ2-3; D possibly corresponds to TRBD2 (6 bases). The CDR3 is 17 amino acids. V dropped 0 bases and J dropped 0 bases, with 14 bases sitting between them. Per germline, CDR1 SGHNT and CDR2 YYREEE (reference sequence). CDR3 nucleotide sequence: TGTGCCAGCAGCTTGGGAGGGGCGGGGACTAGCACAGATACGCAGTATTTT. Translated, it gives CASSLGGAGTSTDTQYF.

This chain joins TRBV19 and TRBJ1-5; 7 nucleotides match TRBD1. In germline, CDR1 is LNHDA, CDR2 SQIVND (reference sequence). J was trimmed by 3 bases and V by 9 bases; bases with no gene match: 8. The CDR3 has 14 residues. CDR3 DNA sequence: TGTGCCAGCTCAGAGGGACAGTTCAATCAGCCCCAGCATTTT. Residues: CASSEGQFNQPQHF.